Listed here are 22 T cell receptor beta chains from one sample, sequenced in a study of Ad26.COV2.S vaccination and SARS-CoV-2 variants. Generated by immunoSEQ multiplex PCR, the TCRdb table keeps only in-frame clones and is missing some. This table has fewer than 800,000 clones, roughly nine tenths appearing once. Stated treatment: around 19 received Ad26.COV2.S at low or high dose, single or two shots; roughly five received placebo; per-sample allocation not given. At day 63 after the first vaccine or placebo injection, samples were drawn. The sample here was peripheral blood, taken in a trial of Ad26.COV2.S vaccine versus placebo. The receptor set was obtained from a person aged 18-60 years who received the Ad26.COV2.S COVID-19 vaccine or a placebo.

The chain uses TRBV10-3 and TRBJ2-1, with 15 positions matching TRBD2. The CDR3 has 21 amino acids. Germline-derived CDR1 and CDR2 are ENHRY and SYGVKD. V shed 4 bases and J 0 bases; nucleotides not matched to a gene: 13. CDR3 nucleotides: TGTGCCATCAGTGCTTCCTTGGGACTAGCGGGAGGTTCGAGCTCCTACAATGAGCAGTTCTTC. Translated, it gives CAISASLGLAGGSSSYNEQFF.

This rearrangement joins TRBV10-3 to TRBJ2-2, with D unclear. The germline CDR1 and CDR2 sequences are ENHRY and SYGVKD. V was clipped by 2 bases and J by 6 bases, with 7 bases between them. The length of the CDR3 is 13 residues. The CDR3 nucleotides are TGTGCCATCAGTGAGCGGCAGGCCGGGGAGCTGTTTTTT. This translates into CAISERQAGELFF.

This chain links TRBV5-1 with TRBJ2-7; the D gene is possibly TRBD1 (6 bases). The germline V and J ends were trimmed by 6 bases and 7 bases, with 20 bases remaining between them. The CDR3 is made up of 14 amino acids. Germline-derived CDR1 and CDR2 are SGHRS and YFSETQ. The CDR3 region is CASNRDTRSEEQYF. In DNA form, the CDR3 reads TGCGCCAGCAACCGGGACACCCGTAGTGAGGAGCAGTACTTC.

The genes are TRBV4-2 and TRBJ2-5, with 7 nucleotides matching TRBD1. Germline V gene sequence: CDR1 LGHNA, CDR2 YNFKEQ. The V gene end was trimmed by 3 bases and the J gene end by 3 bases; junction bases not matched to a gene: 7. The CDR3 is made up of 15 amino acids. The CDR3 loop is CASSQAGTEKETQYF. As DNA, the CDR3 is TGTGCCAGCAGCCAGGCCGGGACAGAGAAAGAGACCCAGTACTTC.

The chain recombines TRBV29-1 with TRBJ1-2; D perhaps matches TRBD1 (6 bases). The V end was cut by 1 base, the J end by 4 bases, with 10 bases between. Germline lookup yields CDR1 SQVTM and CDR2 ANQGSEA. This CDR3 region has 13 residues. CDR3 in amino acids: CSVEGGGGYGYTF. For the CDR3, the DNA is TGCAGCGTTGAAGGGGGAGGGGGCTATGGCTACACCTTC.

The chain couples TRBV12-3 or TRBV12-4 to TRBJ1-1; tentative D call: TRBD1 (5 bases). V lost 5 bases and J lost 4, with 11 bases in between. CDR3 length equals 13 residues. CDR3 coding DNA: TGTGCCAGCAGTGCCCCGGGACGCACTGAAGCTTTCTTT. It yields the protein CASSAPGRTEAFF.

The CDR3 region is CASSHRDWPYEQYF. CDR3 nucleotides: TGTGCCAGCAGCCACCGGGACTGGCCTTACGAGCAGTACTTC. This sequence joins TRBV6-5 and TRBJ2-7, with D possibly TRBD2 on 6 matching bases. V shed 6 bases and J shed 4 bases, with 16 bases lying between them. Germline V gene sequence: CDR1 MNHEY, CDR2 SVGAGI. CDR3 length: 14 residues.

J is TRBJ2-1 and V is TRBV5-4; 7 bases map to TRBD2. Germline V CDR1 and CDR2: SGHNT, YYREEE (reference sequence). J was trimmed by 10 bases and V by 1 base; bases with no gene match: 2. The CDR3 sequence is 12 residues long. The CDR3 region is CASSLIGGEQFF. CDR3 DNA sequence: TGTGCCAGCAGCTTGATCGGGGGGGAGCAGTTCTTC.

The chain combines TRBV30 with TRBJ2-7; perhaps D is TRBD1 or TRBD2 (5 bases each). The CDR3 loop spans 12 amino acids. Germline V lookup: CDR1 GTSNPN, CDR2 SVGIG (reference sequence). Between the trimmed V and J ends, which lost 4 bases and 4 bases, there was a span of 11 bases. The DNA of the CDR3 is TGTGCCTGGAACCCTGGGGGATACGAGCAGTACTTC. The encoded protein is CAWNPGGYEQYF. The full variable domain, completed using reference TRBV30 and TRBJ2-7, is SQTIHQWPATLVQPVGSPLSLECTVEGTSNPNLYWYRQAAGRGLQLLFYSVGIGQISSEVPQNLSASRPQDRQFILSSKKLLLSDSGFYLCAWNPGGYEQYFGPGTRLTVT.

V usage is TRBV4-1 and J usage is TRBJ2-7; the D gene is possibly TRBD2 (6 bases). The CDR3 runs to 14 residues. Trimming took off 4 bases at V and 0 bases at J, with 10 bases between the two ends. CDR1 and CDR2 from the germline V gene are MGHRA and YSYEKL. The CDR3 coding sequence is TGCGCCAGCAGCCGCCCCGGGGGCTCCTACGAGCAGTACTTC. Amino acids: CASSRPGGSYEQYF.

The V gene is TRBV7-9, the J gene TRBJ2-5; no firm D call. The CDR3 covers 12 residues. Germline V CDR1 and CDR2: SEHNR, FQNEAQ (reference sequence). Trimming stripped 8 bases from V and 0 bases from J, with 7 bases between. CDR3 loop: CASAGYQETQYF. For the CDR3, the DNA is TGTGCCAGCGCTGGGTACCAAGAGACCCAGTACTTC. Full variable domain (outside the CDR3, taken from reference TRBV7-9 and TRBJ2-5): DTGVSQNPRHKITKRGQNVTFRCDPISEHNRLYWYRQTLGQGPEFLTYFQNEAQLEKSRLLSDRFSAERPKGSFSTLEIQRTEQGDSAMYLCASAGYQETQYFGPGTRLLVL.

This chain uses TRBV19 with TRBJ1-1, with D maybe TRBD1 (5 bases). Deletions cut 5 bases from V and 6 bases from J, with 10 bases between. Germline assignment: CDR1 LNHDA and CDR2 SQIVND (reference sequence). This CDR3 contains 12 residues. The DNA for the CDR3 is TGTGCCAGTAGTTACGGGACTCCTGAAGCTTTCTTT. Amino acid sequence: CASSYGTPEAFF.

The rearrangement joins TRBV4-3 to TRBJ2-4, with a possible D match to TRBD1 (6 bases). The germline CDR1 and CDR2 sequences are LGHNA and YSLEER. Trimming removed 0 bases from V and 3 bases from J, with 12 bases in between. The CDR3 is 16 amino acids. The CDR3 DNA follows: TGCGCCAGCAGCCAAGAAGGGCAGGGGATCAAAAACATTCAGTACTTC. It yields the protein CASSQEGQGIKNIQYF.

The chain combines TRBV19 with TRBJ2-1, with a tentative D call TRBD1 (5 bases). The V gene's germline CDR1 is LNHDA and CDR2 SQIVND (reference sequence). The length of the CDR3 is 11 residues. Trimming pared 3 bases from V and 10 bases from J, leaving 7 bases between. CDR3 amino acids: CASSIRTEQFF. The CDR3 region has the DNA TGTGCCAGTAGTATCCGGACAGAGCAGTTCTTC.

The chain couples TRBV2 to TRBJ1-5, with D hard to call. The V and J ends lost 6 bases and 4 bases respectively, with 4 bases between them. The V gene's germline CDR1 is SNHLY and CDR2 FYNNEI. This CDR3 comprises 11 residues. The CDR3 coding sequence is TGTGCCAGCAGGCGGAATCAGCCCCAGCATTTT. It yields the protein CASRRNQPQHF.

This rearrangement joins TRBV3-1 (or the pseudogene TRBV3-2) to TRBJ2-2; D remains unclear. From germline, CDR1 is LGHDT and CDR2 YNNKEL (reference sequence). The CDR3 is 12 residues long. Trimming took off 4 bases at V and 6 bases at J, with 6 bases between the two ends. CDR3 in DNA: TGTGCCAGCAGCCGCCTTTCCGGGGAGCTGTTTTTT. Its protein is CASSRLSGELFF.

In DNA form, the CDR3 reads TGTGCCAGCAGTTACCGTGGAGGGCTTAGCAATCAGCCCCAGCATTTT. As protein: CASSYRGGLSNQPQHF. The rearrangement uses TRBV6-6 and TRBJ1-5; D is unresolved. V lost 2 bases to trimming and J lost 0 bases, with 11 bases between them. This CDR3 is built from 16 residues. Looked up from germline, CDR1 is MNHNY and CDR2 is SVGAGI (reference sequence).

As DNA, the CDR3 is TGTGCCACCAGTGACCCGGCGGAAGACCCCTACAATGAGCAGTTCTTC. Amino acid sequence: CATSDPAEDPYNEQFF. The V call is TRBV24-1, the J call TRBJ2-1; D is unresolved. The CDR3 extends over 16 amino acids. Looked up from germline, CDR1 is KGHDR and CDR2 is SFDVKD. V lost 4 bases and J 2 bases, leaving 14 bases between the germline ends.

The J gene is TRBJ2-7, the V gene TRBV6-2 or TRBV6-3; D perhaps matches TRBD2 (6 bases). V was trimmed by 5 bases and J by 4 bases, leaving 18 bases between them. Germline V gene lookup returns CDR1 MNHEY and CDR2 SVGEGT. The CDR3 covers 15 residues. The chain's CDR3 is CASSPRGGALYEQYF. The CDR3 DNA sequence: TGTGCCAGCAGTCCCCGTGGCGGGGCCCTATACGAGCAGTACTTC.

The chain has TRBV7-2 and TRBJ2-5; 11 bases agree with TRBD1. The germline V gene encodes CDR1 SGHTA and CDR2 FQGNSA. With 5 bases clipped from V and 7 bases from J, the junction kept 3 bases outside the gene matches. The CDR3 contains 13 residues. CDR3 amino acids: CASSPGQGGTQYF. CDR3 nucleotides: TGTGCCAGCAGCCCGGGACAGGGGGGGACCCAGTACTTC.

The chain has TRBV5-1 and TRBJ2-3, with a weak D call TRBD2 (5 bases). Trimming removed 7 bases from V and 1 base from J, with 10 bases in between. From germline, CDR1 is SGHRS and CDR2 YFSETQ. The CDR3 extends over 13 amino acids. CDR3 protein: CASGGSGTDTQYF. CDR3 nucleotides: TGCGCCAGCGGAGGAAGCGGCACAGATACGCAGTATTTT.

CDR3 bases: TGTGCCAGCAGCATTCCCGGGACTAGATTTGCGTTCTTC. Its translation is CASSIPGTRFAFF. The chain joins TRBV12-3 or TRBV12-4 to TRBJ2-1; TRBD2 matches at 8 bases. V gave up 6 bases and J gave up 15 bases; unmatched junction bases: 13. The CDR3 extends over 13 amino acids.